This TCR beta chain was found in a study of cytomegalovirus exposure and HLA in healthy donors. CDR3 length: 16 residues. V lost 0 bases, J lost 1 base, and 2 bases stayed unmatched. The germline V gene encodes CDR1 MNHEY and CDR2 SVGAGI. Overall study results and limits: Follow-up analysis later connected one missense variant in DCLRE1C with trimming of TCR beta V- and J-genes. Near-uniform donor sequencing depth was presumed by presence/absence analyses. Previous analysis showed most TCR beta V segments were productive about 87% or about 30% of the time.

Researchers ran the PCR with 60 Vbeta and 13 Jbeta primers. The repertoire was sequenced with immunoSEQ multiplex PCR; TCRdb's copy has only in-frame clones and lacks some. The repertoire holds under 200,000 clones, with about 79% as singletons. In its sample, this clone was seen a few times. No antigen is known for it. The specimen sequenced was PBMCs. V is TRBV6-5 and J is TRBJ2-1; the match to TRBD2 covers 8 bases. This TCR came from a man aged 45 to 65 in good health and CMV-seropositive. CDR3 loop: CASSYSAGGSYNEQFF. CDR3 in DNA: TGTGCCAGCAGTTACTCGGCGGGGGGATCCTACAATGAGCAGTTCTTC.